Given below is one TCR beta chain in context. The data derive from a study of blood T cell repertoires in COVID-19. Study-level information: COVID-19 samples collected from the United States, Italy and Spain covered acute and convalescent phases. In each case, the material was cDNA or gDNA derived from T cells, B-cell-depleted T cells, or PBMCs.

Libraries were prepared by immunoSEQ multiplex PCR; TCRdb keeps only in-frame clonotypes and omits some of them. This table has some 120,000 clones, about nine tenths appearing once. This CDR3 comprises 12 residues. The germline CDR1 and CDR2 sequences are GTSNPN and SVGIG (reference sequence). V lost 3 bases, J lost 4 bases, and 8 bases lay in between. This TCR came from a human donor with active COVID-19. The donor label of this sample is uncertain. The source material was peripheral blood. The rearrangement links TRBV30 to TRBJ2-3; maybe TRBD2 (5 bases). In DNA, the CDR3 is TGTGCCTGGAGCCGGGGTGCAGATACGCAGTATTTT. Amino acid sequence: CAWSRGADTQYF.